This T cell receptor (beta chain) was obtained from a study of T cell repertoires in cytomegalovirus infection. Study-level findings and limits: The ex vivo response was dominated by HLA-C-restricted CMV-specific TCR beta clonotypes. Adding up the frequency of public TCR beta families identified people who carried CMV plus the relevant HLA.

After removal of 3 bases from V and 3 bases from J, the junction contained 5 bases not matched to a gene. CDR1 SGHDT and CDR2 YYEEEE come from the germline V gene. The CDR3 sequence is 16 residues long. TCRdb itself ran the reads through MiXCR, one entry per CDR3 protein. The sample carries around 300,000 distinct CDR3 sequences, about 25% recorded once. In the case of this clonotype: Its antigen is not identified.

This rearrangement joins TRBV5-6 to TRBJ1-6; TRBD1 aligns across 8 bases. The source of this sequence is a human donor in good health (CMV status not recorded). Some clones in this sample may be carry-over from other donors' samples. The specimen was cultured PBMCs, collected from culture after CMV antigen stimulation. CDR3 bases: TGTGCCAGCAGCTGGAGGACAGGGCACTATAATTCACCCCTCCACTTT. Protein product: CASSWRTGHYNSPLHF.